Given below is one T cell receptor (beta chain) in context. Its antigen remains unidentified. No much larger clone is present one base from it, and per-base qualities are unavailable. These data originate in a study of shared clonotypes between healthy human individuals (TCRdb year 2020). Study-level background: A few men and two women, aged 18 to 49 years, made up the cohort. Per donor, three plates each were used for CD4 naive and CD4 memory, two for CD8 naive, and one for CD8 memory. Blood TCR repertoires of a handful of healthy adults were deeply sequenced to estimate repertoire size and the extent of clonotype sharing between individuals. To increase sequencing depth and limit assay-specific biases, different laboratories used diverse techniques to prepare libraries and sequence TCR repertoires. Each donor's leukapheresis produced roughly between about 0.8 and 10 billion PBMCs. Results the study describes overall, beyond this receptor: Incomplete sequencing was indicated by rarefaction of sorted-subset datasets, despite the large sequencing depth. Because the study included a small number of donors, the genetic and exposure-history diversity represented was limited. Across a handful of donors, around 5% of naive CD4, 3% to 3.5% of naive CD8, 2.3% of memory CD4, and 0.4% to 0.45% of memory CD8 clonotypes were shared. Sampling was restricted to blood, and TCR repertoires in tissue are likely to differ from TCR repertoires in blood. Pairwise subsampling led to the expectation that sequencing depth would affect the degree of clonotype sharing among donors. Compared with non-shared clonotypes, clonotypes shared by all four sorted-subset donors had higher generation probabilities. Larger estimated clonotype richness was generally found for naive subsets than for memory subsets.

Using the deep immunoSEQ assay, multiplex PCR amplified TCR CDR3 regions from genomic DNA. Genomic DNA extracted from each cell subset was distributed evenly over all wells of several immunoSEQ 96-well plates, and each plate served as one replicate. For sorted subsets, each replicate PCR was loaded with roughly 0.2 ug genomic DNA, equivalent to roughly 30,000 T cell genomes. Purified libraries were measured with a Qubit 3.0 fluorometer, size-checked on a Bioanalyzer 2100, and measured again with the KAPA Library Quantification kit. A separate single-read 150-cycle Illumina NextSeq 550 flow cell was used to sequence each immunoSEQ 96-well plate. Per the source publication's procedure: Because only junctional sequences without quality scores were contained in the immunoSEQ output, filtering matching that applied to full-length reads could not be performed. Sequences were annotated with PyIR, a Python wrapper for IgBLAST v1.9, and V/J genes and CDR3 were assigned using IMGT germline references. Reads were filtered out if the reads had weak V/J assignments (E-value above 1e-6), no CDR3, stop codons, out-of-frame junctions, or ambiguous translated residues. A V3J clonotype was defined by an identical inferred V gene, J gene, and CDR3 amino acid sequence. Percentage overlap between repertoires was calculated by dividing the number of shared unique clonotypes by the size of the smaller repertoire. Richness of each repertoire was evaluated using RTK rarefaction, the Chao1 estimator, and Recon v2.1 estimates of unobserved clonotypes. Generation probabilities for all TCRbeta clonotypes obtained by the gDNA method from a handful of donors were computed using OLGA. The table comes from immuneACCESS by way of TCRdb, which keeps in-frame sequences with V and J called. Part of the clones is missing from these tables; in studies checked, under half for an unresolved V gene and the rest for unknown reasons. The V and J calls and clone size come from that table; D and trimming were worked out from the DNA. This sample holds roughly 2.2 million clones; 93% were observed only once. Of the sample, roughly 0.36% falls within the top ten clones.

Healthy HIV-negative adults with no recently reported acute infections or vaccinations were included as donors. Every donor was a Caucasian adult residing in Nashville, Tennessee, USA. CD4+ T cells were enriched by magnetic negative selection; naive cells were then positively selected on CD45RA, and the negative fraction formed the memory subset. After blood collection by leukapheresis, PBMCs were isolated using Ficoll-Histopaque density gradient centrifugation and then cryopreserved in the vapor phase of liquid nitrogen. Purity and quantity of every magnetically sorted T cell population were checked by analytical flow cytometry. Genomic DNA was isolated from every sorted fraction and measured by UV absorbance on a Nanodrop 2000c. The germline V gene provides CDR1 LGHNA and CDR2 YNFKEQ. Trimming removed 0 bases from V and 2 bases from J, leaving 8 bases between the germline ends. Spanning cysteine to phenylalanine, the CDR3 consists of 14 amino acids. The retained sequence is limited to the CDR3, 42 bases, with the frame set at the first base.

The TCR comes from a man between 18 and 35 years old in good health. Some clones in this sample may be carry-over from other donors' samples. Sequencing was performed on naive CD4+ T cells from PBMCs. The sample's cell subset or site, from its label and the paper: CD45RA+ positively selected. The rearranged chain carries TRBV4-2 and TRBJ2-7, with the D gene uncertain. The CDR3 here reads CASSQEARTYEQYF. The DNA reads as follows: TGTGCCAGCAGCCAAGAGGCCAGAACCTACGAGCAGTACTTC.